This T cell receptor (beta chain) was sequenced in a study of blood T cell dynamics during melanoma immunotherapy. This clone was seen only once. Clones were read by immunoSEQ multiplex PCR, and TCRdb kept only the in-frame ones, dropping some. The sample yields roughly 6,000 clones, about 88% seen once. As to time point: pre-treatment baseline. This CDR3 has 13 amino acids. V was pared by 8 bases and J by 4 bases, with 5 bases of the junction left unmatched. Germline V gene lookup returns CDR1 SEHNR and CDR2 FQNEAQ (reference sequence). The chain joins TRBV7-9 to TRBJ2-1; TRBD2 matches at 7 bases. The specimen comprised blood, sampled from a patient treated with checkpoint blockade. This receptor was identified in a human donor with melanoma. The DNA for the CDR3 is TGTGCCAGCCGGGGGGAAGGGTACAATGAGCAGTTCTTC. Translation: CASRGEGYNEQFF.